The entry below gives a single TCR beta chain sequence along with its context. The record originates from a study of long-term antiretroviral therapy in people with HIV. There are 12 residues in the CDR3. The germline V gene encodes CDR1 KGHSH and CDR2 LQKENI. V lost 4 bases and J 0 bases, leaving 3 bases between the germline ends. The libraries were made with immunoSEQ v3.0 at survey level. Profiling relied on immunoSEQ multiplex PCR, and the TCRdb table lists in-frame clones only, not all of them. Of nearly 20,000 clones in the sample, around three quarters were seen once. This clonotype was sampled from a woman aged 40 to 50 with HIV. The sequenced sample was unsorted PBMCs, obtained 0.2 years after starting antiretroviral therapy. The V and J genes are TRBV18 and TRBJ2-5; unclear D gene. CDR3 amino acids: CASSRYQETQYF. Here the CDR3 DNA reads TGTGCCAGCTCACGCTACCAAGAGACCCAGTACTTC.